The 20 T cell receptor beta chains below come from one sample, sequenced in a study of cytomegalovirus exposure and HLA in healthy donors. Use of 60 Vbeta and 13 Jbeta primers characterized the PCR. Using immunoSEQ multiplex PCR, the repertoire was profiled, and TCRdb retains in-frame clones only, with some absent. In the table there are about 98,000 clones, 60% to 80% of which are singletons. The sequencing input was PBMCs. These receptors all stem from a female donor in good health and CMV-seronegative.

CDR3 region: CASSPQSGREQFF. CDR3 DNA sequence: TGTGCCAGCAGCCCCCAGTCCGGGAGGGAGCAGTTCTTC. The chain has TRBV5-4 and TRBJ2-1; 7 bases are shared with TRBD2. The trim removed 4 bases at V and 10 bases at J, leaving 8 bases unmatched. CDR1 SGHNT and CDR2 YYREEE come from the germline V gene (reference sequence). The CDR3 extends over 13 amino acids. Combining the CDR3 with reference TRBV5-4 and TRBJ2-1 gives the whole variable domain ETGVTQSPTHLIKTRGQQVTLRCSSQSGHNTVSWYQQALGQGPQFIFQYYREEENGRGNFPPRFSGLQFPNYSSELNVNALELDDSALYLCASSPQSGREQFFGPGTRLTVL.

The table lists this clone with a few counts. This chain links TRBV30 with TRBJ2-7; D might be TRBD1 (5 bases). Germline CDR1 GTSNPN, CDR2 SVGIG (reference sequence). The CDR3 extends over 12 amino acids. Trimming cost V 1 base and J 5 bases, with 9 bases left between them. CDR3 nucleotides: TGTGCCTGGAGTGGACAGAGGAACGAGCAGTACTTC. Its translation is CAWSGQRNEQYF.

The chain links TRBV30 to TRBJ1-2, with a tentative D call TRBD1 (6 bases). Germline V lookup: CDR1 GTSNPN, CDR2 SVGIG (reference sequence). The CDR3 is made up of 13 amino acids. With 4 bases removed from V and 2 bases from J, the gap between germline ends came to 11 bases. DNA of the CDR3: TGTGCCTGGACAAGGGACATCAACTATGGCTACACCTTC. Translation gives CAWTRDINYGYTF. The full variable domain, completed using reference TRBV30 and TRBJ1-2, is SQTIHQWPATLVQPVGSPLSLECTVEGTSNPNLYWYRQAAGRGLQLLFYSVGIGQISSEVPQNLSASRPQDRQFILSSKKLLLSDSGFYLCAWTRDINYGYTFGSGTRLTVV.

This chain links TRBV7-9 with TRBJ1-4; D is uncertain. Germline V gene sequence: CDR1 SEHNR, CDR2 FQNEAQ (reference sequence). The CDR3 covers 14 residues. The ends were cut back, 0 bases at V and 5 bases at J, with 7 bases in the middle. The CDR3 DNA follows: TGTGCCAGCAGCTTAGCCTATAACAATGAAAAACTGTTTTTT. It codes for CASSLAYNNEKLFF.

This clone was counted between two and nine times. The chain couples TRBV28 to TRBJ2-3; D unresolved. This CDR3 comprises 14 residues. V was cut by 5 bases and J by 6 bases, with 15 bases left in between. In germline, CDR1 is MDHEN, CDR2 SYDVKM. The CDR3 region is CASSPQSHTDTQYF. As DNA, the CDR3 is TGTGCCAGCAGTCCTCAGTCTCACACGGATACGCAGTATTTT. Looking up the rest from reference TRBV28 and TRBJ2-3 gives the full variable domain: DVKVTQSSRYLVKRTGEKVFLECVQDMDHENMFWYRQDPGLGLRLIYFSYDVKMKEKGDIPEGYSVSREKKERFSLILESASTNQTSMYLCASSPQSHTDTQYFGPGTRLTVL.

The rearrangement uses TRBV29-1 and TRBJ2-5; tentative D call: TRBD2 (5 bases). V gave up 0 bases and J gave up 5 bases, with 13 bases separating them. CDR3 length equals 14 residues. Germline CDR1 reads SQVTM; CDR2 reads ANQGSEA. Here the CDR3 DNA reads TGCAGCGTTGAAGATCCCCCGGGGTGGGAGACCCAGTACTTC. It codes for CSVEDPPGWETQYF.

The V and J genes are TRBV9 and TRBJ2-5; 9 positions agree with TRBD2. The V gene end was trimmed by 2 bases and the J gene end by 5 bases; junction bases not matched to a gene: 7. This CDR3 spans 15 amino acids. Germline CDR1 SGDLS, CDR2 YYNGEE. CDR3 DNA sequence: TGTGCCAGCAGCGTTGCGGGAGGGCCTGAGGAGACCCAGTACTTC. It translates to CASSVAGGPEETQYF.

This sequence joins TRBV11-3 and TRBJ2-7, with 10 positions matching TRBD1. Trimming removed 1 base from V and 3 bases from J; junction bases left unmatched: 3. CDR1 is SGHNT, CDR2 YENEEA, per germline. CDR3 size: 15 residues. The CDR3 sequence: CASSLGQGAHYEQYF. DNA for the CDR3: TGTGCCAGCAGCTTAGGACAGGGGGCTCACTACGAGCAGTACTTC.

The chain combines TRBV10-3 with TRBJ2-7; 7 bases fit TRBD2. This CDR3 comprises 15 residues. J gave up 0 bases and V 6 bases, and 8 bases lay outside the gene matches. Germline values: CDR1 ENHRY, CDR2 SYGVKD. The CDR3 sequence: CAIRGWEGSSYEQYF. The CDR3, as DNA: TGTGCCATCAGGGGGTGGGAGGGATCCTCCTACGAGCAGTACTTC.

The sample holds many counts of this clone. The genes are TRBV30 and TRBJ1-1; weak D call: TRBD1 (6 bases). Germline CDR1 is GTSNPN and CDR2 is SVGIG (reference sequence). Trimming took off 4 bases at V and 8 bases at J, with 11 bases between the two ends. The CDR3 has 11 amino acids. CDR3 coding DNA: TGTGCCTGGACGGCGGGGGCAGAAGCTTTCTTT. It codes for CAWTAGAEAFF. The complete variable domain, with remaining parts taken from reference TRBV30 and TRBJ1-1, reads SQTIHQWPATLVQPVGSPLSLECTVEGTSNPNLYWYRQAAGRGLQLLFYSVGIGQISSEVPQNLSASRPQDRQFILSSKKLLLSDSGFYLCAWTAGAEAFFGQGTRLTVV.

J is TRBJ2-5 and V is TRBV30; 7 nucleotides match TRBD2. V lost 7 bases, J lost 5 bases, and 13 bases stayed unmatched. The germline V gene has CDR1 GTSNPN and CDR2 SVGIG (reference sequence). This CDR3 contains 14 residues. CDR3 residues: CASSRLARTETQYF. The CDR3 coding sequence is TGTGCCTCTTCCCGACTAGCTAGGACGGAGACCCAGTACTTC.

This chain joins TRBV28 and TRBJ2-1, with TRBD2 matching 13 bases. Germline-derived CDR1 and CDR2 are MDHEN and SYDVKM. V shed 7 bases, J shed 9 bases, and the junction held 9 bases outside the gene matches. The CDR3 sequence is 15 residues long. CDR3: CASKQGLAGAVEQFF. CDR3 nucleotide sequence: TGTGCCAGCAAACAAGGACTAGCGGGAGCGGTTGAGCAGTTCTTC.

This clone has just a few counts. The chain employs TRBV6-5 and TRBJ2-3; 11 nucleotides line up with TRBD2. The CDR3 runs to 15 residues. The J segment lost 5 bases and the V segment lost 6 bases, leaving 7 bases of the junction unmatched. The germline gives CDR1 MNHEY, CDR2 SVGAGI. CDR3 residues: CASRETSGKGDTQYF. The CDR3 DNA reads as TGTGCCAGCAGAGAGACTAGCGGGAAGGGAGATACGCAGTATTTT.

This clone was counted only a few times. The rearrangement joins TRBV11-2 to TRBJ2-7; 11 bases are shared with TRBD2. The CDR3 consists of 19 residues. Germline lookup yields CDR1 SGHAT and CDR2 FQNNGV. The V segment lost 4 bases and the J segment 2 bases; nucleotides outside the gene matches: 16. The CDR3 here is CASSSQFSGRASRPYEQYF. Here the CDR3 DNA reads TGTGCCAGCAGCTCCCAATTTAGCGGGAGGGCCAGTAGGCCCTACGAGCAGTACTTC. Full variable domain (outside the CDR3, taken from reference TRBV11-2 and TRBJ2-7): EAGVAQSPRYKIIEKRQSVAFWCNPISGHATLYWYQQILGQGPKLLIQFQNNGVVDDSQLPKDRFSAERLKGVDSTLKIQPAKLEDSAVYLCASSSQFSGRASRPYEQYFGPGTRLTVT.

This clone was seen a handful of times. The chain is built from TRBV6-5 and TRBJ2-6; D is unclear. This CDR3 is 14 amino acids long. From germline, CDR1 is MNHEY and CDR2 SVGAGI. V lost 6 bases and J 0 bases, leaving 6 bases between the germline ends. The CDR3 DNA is TGTGCCAGCAGCTTTATCTCTGGGGCCAACGTCCTGACTTTC. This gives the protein CASSFISGANVLTF.

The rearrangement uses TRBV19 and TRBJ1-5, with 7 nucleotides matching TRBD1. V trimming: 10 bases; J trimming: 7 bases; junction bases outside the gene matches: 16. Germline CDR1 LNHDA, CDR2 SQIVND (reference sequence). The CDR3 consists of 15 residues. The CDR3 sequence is CATSGTVVNSQPQHF. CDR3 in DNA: TGTGCCACCTCCGGGACAGTGGTTAATTCACAGCCCCAGCATTTT.

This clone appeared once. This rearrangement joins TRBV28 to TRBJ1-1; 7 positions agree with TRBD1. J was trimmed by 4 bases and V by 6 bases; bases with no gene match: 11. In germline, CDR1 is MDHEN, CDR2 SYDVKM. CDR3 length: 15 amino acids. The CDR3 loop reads CASRLIQGVGTEAFF. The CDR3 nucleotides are TGTGCCAGCAGGCTGATCCAGGGGGTGGGCACTGAAGCTTTCTTT.

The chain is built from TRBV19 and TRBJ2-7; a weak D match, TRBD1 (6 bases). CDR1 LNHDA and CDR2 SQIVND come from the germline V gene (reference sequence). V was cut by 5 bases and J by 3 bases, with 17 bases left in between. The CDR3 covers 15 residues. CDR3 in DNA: TGTGCCAGTAGTCCGTTTGGACAGACCTTCTACGAGCAGTACTTC. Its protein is CASSPFGQTFYEQYF. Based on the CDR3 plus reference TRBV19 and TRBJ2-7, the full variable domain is DGGITQSPKYLFRKEGQNVTLSCEQNLNHDAMYWYRQDPGQGLRLIYYSQIVNDFQKGDIAEGYSVSREKKESFPLTVTSAQKNPTAFYLCASSPFGQTFYEQYFGPGTRLTVT.

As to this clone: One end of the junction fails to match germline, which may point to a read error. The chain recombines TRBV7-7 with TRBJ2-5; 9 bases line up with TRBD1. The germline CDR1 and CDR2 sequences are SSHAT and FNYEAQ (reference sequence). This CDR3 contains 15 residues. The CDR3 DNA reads TGTGCTAGCAGCTCAGGGACAGGGTTAAGAGAGACCCAGTACTTC. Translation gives CASSSGTGLRETQYF. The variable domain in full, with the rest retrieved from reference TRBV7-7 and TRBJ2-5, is GAGVSQSPRYKVTKRGQDVTLRCDPISSHATLYWYQQALGQGPEFLTYFNYEAQPDKSGLPSDRFSAERPEGSISTLTIQRTEQRDSAMYRCASSSGTGLRETQYFGPGTRLLVL.

The CDR3 region has the DNA TGTGCCAGCAGCTTGGACGAGGGAGCATCATACGAGCAGTACTTC. The encoded protein is CASSLDEGASYEQYF. This chain uses TRBV7-6 with TRBJ2-7, with D maybe TRBD2 (5 bases). Germline lookup yields CDR1 SGHVS and CDR2 FNYEAQ. There are 15 residues in the CDR3. Trimming removed 3 bases from V and 4 bases from J, with 16 bases in between. Complete variable domain (other parts from reference TRBV7-6 and TRBJ2-7): GAGVSQSPRYKVTKRGQDVALRCDPISGHVSLYWYRQALGQGPEFLTYFNYEAQQDKSGLPNDRFSAERPEGSISTLTIQRTEQRDSAMYRCASSLDEGASYEQYFGPGTRLTVT.